Below, 6 T cell receptor beta chains from the same sample are listed, as sequenced in a study of T-cell reconstitution after alpha-beta-depleted transplantation in children (dated by TCRdb to 2016 to 2017). Receptors were amplified or captured by PCR. The sequencer was an Illumina HiSeq 2500. To normalize quantification of the TCRbeta repertoire, the TCR libraries were built with molecular barcoding that relied on unique molecular identifiers. The public reads were reprocessed in TCRdb via fastp at Q25 and MiXCR, keeping in-frame beta chains. When rows share a CDR3 protein, they turn into one entry using the most common DNA and genes. The sample profile shows 700,000 to 950,000 distinct CDR3 sequences; approximately 15% of them were found once. Jointly, the top ten make up just under 5% of the sample. In the paper's terms, the treatment or condition label means: allogeneic hematopoietic cell transplantation with graft depleted of TCRalphabeta T cells and CD19 B cells.

The sequencing here drew on PBMCs, mostly from graft donor cells, taken 360 days after TCRalphabeta/CD19-depleted stem cell transplant. All receptors come from a male patient aged 10 to 17 who had a stem cell transplant for acute lymphoblastic leukemia, so the T cells may come from the graft donor.

This clonotype came up a few times. The V call is TRBV27, the J call TRBJ2-5; a possible D gene is TRBD2 (5 bases). This CDR3 has 17 residues. V was trimmed by 2 bases and J by 4 bases, leaving 20 bases between them. CDR1 is MNHEY and CDR2 is SMNVEV in the germline V gene (reference sequence). The CDR3 bases are TGTGCCAGCAGTTTAGGGTCTGGAGGAATACTTCCAGAGACCCAGTACTTC. This sequence encodes CASSLGSGGILPETQYF.

The CDR3 nucleotides are TGTGCCAGCAGTCCGAACACGGTGCGGGCAACTAATGAAAAACTGTTTTTT. Amino acid sequence: CASSPNTVRATNEKLFF. The chain uses TRBV12-3 or TRBV12-4 and TRBJ1-4; D unclear. The CDR3 covers 17 residues. The V end was cut by 5 bases, the J end by 0 bases, with 16 bases between.

The chain has TRBV12-3 or TRBV12-4 and TRBJ2-3; D might be TRBD1 (6 bases). This CDR3 is 16 amino acids long. Trimming stripped 5 bases from V and 7 bases from J, with 22 bases between. The CDR3 reads CASSNRDTEGPYTQYF. The CDR3 nucleotides are TGTGCCAGCAGTAATCGGGACACCGAAGGTCCCTATACGCAGTATTTT.

This clonotype was picked up a small number of times. The chain links TRBV16 to TRBJ1-1; 9 positions agree with TRBD1. Losses at the gene ends were 4 bases for V and 3 bases for J; bases not matched to a gene: 3. Germline V lookup: CDR1 KGHSY, CDR2 FQNENV. The CDR3 consists of 14 residues. The CDR3 sequence: CASSRWTGDTEAFF. CDR3 DNA: TGTGCCAGCAGCCGATGGACAGGGGACACTGAAGCTTTCTTT. Filled out from reference TRBV16 and TRBJ1-1, the complete variable domain reads GEEVAQTPKHLVRGEGQKAKLYCAPIKGHSYVFWYQQVLKNEFKFLISFQNENVFDETGMPKERFSAKCLPNSPCSLEIQATKLEDSAVYFCASSRWTGDTEAFFGQGTRLTVV.

The chain has TRBV20-1 and TRBJ1-3; D ambiguous. V lost 6 bases, J lost 4 bases, and 13 bases lay in between. Per germline, CDR1 DFQATT and CDR2 SNEGSKA (reference sequence). This CDR3 comprises 13 residues. CDR3 coding DNA: TGCAGTGCCCATCGCGGGCAAGGAAACACCATATATTTT. Protein: CSAHRGQGNTIYF.

J is TRBJ2-1 and V is TRBV6-5; 8 nucleotides match TRBD2. J gave up 0 bases and V 2 bases, and 9 bases lay outside the gene matches. Germline CDR1 and CDR2: MNHEY and SVGAGI. The CDR3 is 18 residues long. CDR3: CASSYAVERETSYNEQFF. For the CDR3, the DNA is TGTGCCAGCAGTTACGCCGTGGAGCGGGAGACCTCCTACAATGAGCAGTTCTTC.